The 23 T cell receptor beta chains presented below share a single source sample, sequenced in a study of shared clonotypes between healthy human individuals. It was CD45RO-negative cells, positively selected for CCR7, that made up naive CD8 cells, with terminally differentiated effector memory CD45RA+ cells excluded. The method was immunoSEQ multiplex PCR; TCRdb's version includes in-frame clones alone and lacks a portion of them. The table records nearly 2 million clones, around 96% of them present only once. The sequenced sample consisted of naive CD8+ T cells sorted from blood. These receptors all come from a man aged 18 to 35 in good health.

V and J are TRBV29-1 and TRBJ2-5; D call uncertain. In germline, CDR1 is SQVTM, CDR2 ANQGSEA. Between the trimmed V and J ends, which lost 4 bases and 1 base, there was a span of 7 bases. The CDR3 spans 12 residues. CDR3 amino acids: CSVGAGQETQYF. The CDR3 DNA follows: TGCAGCGTTGGAGCCGGCCAAGAGACCCAGTACTTC.

The chain is built from TRBV10-3 and TRBJ2-7; a weak D match, TRBD2 (6 bases). Germline-derived CDR1 and CDR2 are ENHRY and SYGVKD. CDR3 length: 15 residues. Trimming removed 2 bases at V and 3 bases at J, with 14 bases between. The CDR3, as DNA: TGTGCCATCAGTGAGGCGGCGGGACGCGGCTACGAGCAGTACTTC. As protein: CAISEAAGRGYEQYF.

V gene TRBV2 combines with J gene TRBJ2-7; tentatively, D is TRBD1 or TRBD2 (5 bases each). There are 17 residues in the CDR3. Trimming pared 1 base from V and 4 bases from J, leaving 20 bases between. From germline, CDR1 is SNHLY and CDR2 FYNNEI. The CDR3 sequence: CASSEGRGGERIYEQYF. The CDR3 nucleotides are TGTGCCAGCAGTGAAGGAAGGGGTGGGGAGAGGATTTACGAGCAGTACTTC. Looking up the rest from reference TRBV2 and TRBJ2-7 gives the full variable domain: EPEVTQTPSHQVTQMGQEVILRCVPISNHLYFYWYRQILGQKVEFLVSFYNNEISEKSEIFDDQFSVERPDGSNFTLKIRSTKLEDSAMYFCASSEGRGGERIYEQYFGPGTRLTVT.

The chain has TRBV7-9 and TRBJ1-1, with D unresolved. Trimming pared 5 bases from V and 8 bases from J, leaving 18 bases between. The CDR3 is 14 residues long. In germline, CDR1 is SEHNR, CDR2 FQNEAQ (reference sequence). CDR3 loop: CASSPRLTWPEAFF. The CDR3 DNA reads as TGTGCCAGCAGCCCGAGACTAACCTGGCCGGAAGCTTTCTTT.

The genes are TRBV27 and TRBJ2-7; 8 nucleotides align to TRBD1. J gave up 3 bases and V 3 bases, and 10 bases lay outside the gene matches. Germline CDR1 reads MNHEY; CDR2 reads SMNVEV (reference sequence). The CDR3 runs 16 residues. The CDR3: CASSFSGGELRYEQYF. The DNA of the CDR3 is TGTGCCAGCAGTTTCTCAGGGGGCGAACTTCGCTACGAGCAGTACTTC.

The V call is TRBV30, the J call TRBJ2-3; 9 positions match TRBD1. The V segment lost 5 bases and the J segment 2 bases; nucleotides outside the gene matches: 5. From germline, CDR1 is GTSNPN and CDR2 SVGIG (reference sequence). The CDR3 runs to 14 residues. Here the CDR3 reads CAWGGTGFTDTQYF. CDR3 nucleotide sequence: TGTGCCTGGGGGGGGACAGGGTTCACAGATACGCAGTATTTT.

The chain recombines TRBV5-6 with TRBJ2-1; 14 bases are shared with TRBD2. V lost 4 bases, J lost 0 bases, and 6 bases stayed unmatched. The CDR3 extends over 18 amino acids. Germline assignment: CDR1 SGHDT and CDR2 YYEEEE. The CDR3 is CASSPGLAGGLSYNEQFF. The CDR3 bases are TGTGCCAGCAGCCCTGGACTAGCGGGAGGCCTCTCCTACAATGAGCAGTTCTTC.

This clone was counted once. This rearrangement joins TRBV4-1 to TRBJ1-5; D is undetermined. Germline V gives CDR1 MGHRA, CDR2 YSYEKL. V was shortened by 0 bases and J by 7 bases, with 4 bases between the two germline ends. This CDR3 has 12 residues. The CDR3 region is CASSQDGQPQHF. Written as DNA, the CDR3 is TGCGCCAGCAGCCAAGATGGCCAGCCCCAGCATTTT.

The V and J genes are TRBV9 and TRBJ1-1; D is undetermined. Germline V gene sequence: CDR1 SGDLS, CDR2 YYNGEE. The CDR3 runs to 14 residues. V was clipped by 4 bases and J by 3 bases, with 13 bases between them. The DNA of the CDR3 is TGTGCCAGCAGCCCTTGGAGCACGGACACTGAAGCTTTCTTT. Amino acids: CASSPWSTDTEAFF. The variable domain in full, with the rest retrieved from reference TRBV9 and TRBJ1-1, is DSGVTQTPKHLITATGQRVTLRCSPRSGDLSVYWYQQSLDQGLQFLIQYYNGEERAKGNILERFSAQQFPDLHSELNLSSLELGDSALYFCASSPWSTDTEAFFGQGTRLTVV.

This clone was counted a single time. This sequence joins TRBV2 and TRBJ2-7, with D possibly being TRBD1 or TRBD2 (6 bases each). The CDR3 runs to 12 residues. CDR1 and CDR2 (germline): SNHLY, FYNNEI. CDR3 nucleotides: TGTGCGGCTGGGGTCGGGGGCGACGAGCAGTACTTC. Its protein product is CAAGVGGDEQYF.

This chain connects TRBV28 to TRBJ2-5; D perhaps matches TRBD1 (5 bases). The CDR3 length is 15 residues. Germline CDR1 is MDHEN and CDR2 is SYDVKM. Trimming shortened V by 3 bases and J by 5 bases, and 16 bases separated the two germline ends. CDR3 region: CASSFRRASVETQYF. The CDR3 DNA is TGTGCCAGCAGTTTCCGCAGGGCTTCGGTCGAGACCCAGTACTTC.

The chain carries TRBV6-6 and TRBJ2-1, with D unclear. The V gene's germline CDR1 is MNHNY and CDR2 SVGAGI (reference sequence). This CDR3 region has 12 residues. Trimming removed 5 bases at V and 7 bases at J, with 9 bases between. The CDR3, as DNA: TGTGCCAGCAGTCCTGACTGGAATGAGCAGTTCTTC. It translates to CASSPDWNEQFF.

The V call is TRBV6-5, the J call TRBJ1-1, with 7 bases fitting TRBD1. Germline assignment: CDR1 MNHEY and CDR2 SVGAGI. J lost 4 bases, V lost 2 bases, and 4 bases had no gene match. This CDR3 has 14 residues. The CDR3 DNA reads as TGTGCCAGCAGTTACGCACAGGGGTCCACTGAAGCTTTCTTT. As protein: CASSYAQGSTEAFF.

The gene calls are TRBV5-1 and TRBJ1-2, with TRBD1 matching 9 bases. The V gene end was trimmed by 0 bases and the J gene end by 3 bases; junction bases not matched to a gene: 3. This CDR3 region has 15 residues. Germline V lookup: CDR1 SGHRS, CDR2 YFSETQ. The CDR3 reads CASSLDRGLDYGYTF. The CDR3 DNA reads as TGCGCCAGCAGCTTGGACAGGGGGCTTGACTATGGCTACACCTTC.

The chain links TRBV2 to TRBJ2-1, with 10 bases identical to TRBD2. V was clipped by 8 bases and J by 5 bases; unmatched bases: 9. In germline, CDR1 is SNHLY, CDR2 FYNNEI. This CDR3 spans 15 amino acids. The CDR3 DNA is TGTGCCAGCGGACTAGCGGACAAACGGGACAATGAGCAGTTCTTC. Protein sequence: CASGLADKRDNEQFF.

This rearrangement joins TRBV5-1 to TRBJ2-3; 13 bases agree with TRBD2. CDR1 and CDR2 from the germline V gene are SGHRS and YFSETQ. Unmatched junction bases numbered 6, after V lost 4 bases and J lost 4 bases. The CDR3 extends over 16 amino acids. The CDR3 sequence: CASSGGLAGLPDTQYF. The DNA of the CDR3 is TGCGCCAGCAGCGGGGGACTAGCGGGGTTGCCAGATACGCAGTATTTT.

The CDR3 protein is CASSMWTSGYNEQFF. The CDR3 coding sequence is TGTGCCAGCAGCATGTGGACTAGCGGCTACAATGAGCAGTTCTTC. This rearrangement joins TRBV13 to TRBJ2-1; 10 bases are shared with TRBD2. The germline CDR1 and CDR2 sequences are PRHDT and FYEKMQ (reference sequence). V shed 5 bases and J 3 bases; nucleotides not matched to a gene: 4. The CDR3 is 15 amino acids.

This clone has a single count. This chain joins TRBV10-1 and TRBJ2-5, with D perhaps TRBD1 (6 bases). The CDR3 has 13 amino acids. The V end lost 4 bases, the J end lost 2 bases, and 8 bases lay between the germline ends. Germline V gene data show CDR1 as WNHNN and CDR2 as SYGVQD (reference sequence). The CDR3 region is CASSGQVQETQYF. Written as DNA, the CDR3 is TGCGCCAGCAGTGGACAGGTACAAGAGACCCAGTACTTC.

This sequence joins TRBV4-2 and TRBJ2-1, with TRBD2 identical over 11 bases. The CDR3 totals 16 residues. The V gene's germline CDR1 is LGHNA and CDR2 YNFKEQ. With 0 bases clipped from V and 5 bases from J, the junction kept 3 bases outside the gene matches. The CDR3 DNA reads TGTGCCAGCAGCCAAGATAGCGGGGGGGGCGACAATGAGCAGTTCTTC. Amino acid sequence: CASSQDSGGGDNEQFF.

The chain uses TRBV27 and TRBJ2-5, with D maybe TRBD2 (6 bases). The CDR3 extends over 14 amino acids. CDR1 is MNHEY and CDR2 is SMNVEV in the germline V gene (reference sequence). Trimming cost V 5 bases and J 9 bases, with 19 bases left between them. CDR3 nucleotides: TGTGCCAGCAGTCCATTGCCCGGGACTGAAGCCCAGTACTTC. Amino acid sequence: CASSPLPGTEAQYF.

A note on this clone: The identical CDR3 is also encoded by other nucleotide sequences in the sample. The rearrangement links TRBV11-2 to TRBJ2-7, with TRBD1 as a possible D gene (5 bases). The CDR3 extends over 13 amino acids. The germline V gene encodes CDR1 SGHAT and CDR2 FQNNGV. The germline V and J ends were trimmed by 1 base and 2 bases, with 6 bases remaining between them. CDR3 DNA sequence: TGTGCCAGCAGCTTAGGACAGACCTACGAGCAGTACTTC. Translation: CASSLGQTYEQYF.

This rearrangement joins TRBV6-1 to TRBJ2-5; TRBD1 aligns across 7 bases. The CDR3 is 15 residues long. Per germline, CDR1 MNHNS and CDR2 SASEGT. Trimming cost V 6 bases and J 3 bases; bases outside gene matches: 10. This CDR3 reads CASSSPTGTEETQYF. The DNA of the CDR3 is TGTGCCAGCAGCTCACCTACCGGGACAGAAGAGACCCAGTACTTC.

The chain recombines TRBV5-6 with TRBJ1-3; D perhaps matches TRBD1 (5 bases). Trimming removed 2 bases from V and 1 base from J, with 13 bases in between. The germline CDR1 and CDR2 sequences are SGHDT and YYEEEE. This CDR3 spans 16 amino acids. CDR3 region: CASSFGLGPSGNTIYF. In nucleotides, the CDR3 is TGTGCCAGCAGCTTTGGTTTGGGGCCTTCTGGAAACACCATATATTTT.